The 5 T cell receptor beta chains reported below all come from one sample, sequenced in a study of blood T cell repertoires in COVID-19. The method was immunoSEQ multiplex PCR; TCRdb's version includes in-frame clones alone and lacks a portion of them. Among about 230,000 clones listed, about 80% were seen once. Sequences were obtained from peripheral blood. The receptors were sampled from a man aged 50-60 years with active or convalescent COVID-19.

The chain combines TRBV6-5 with TRBJ2-7, with D perhaps TRBD2 (6 bases). The V gene's germline CDR1 is MNHEY and CDR2 SVGAGI. The CDR3 runs 13 residues. V dropped 7 bases and J dropped 0 bases, with 10 bases sitting between them. This CDR3 reads CASTSGVSYEQYF. CDR3 DNA: TGTGCCAGCACCTCGGGGGTCTCCTACGAGCAGTACTTC.

The chain is built from TRBV19 and TRBJ1-2, with D tentatively TRBD1 (5 bases). Germline V gives CDR1 LNHDA, CDR2 SQIVND (reference sequence). The CDR3 totals 14 residues. V shed 3 bases and J shed 4 bases, with 12 bases lying between them. CDR3 in DNA: TGTGCCAGTAGTATCGGGCAGGGCCGCTATGGCTACACCTTC. Protein product: CASSIGQGRYGYTF.

The V call is TRBV3-1 (or the pseudogene TRBV3-2), the J call TRBJ2-1; D might be TRBD2 (6 bases). V was shortened by 6 bases and J by 0 bases, with 21 bases between the two germline ends. Germline V gives CDR1 LGHDT, CDR2 YNNKEL (reference sequence). The CDR3 covers 18 residues. CDR3 in DNA: TGTGCCAGCAGTCCCAGGAGGAGGGGAGTGAGCTCCTACAATGAGCAGTTCTTC. It specifies CASSPRRRGVSSYNEQFF.

The CDR3 bases are TGTGCCAGTAGTCCTAGTTTAGTTCGTGCTAACTATGGCTACACCTTC. The encoded protein is CASSPSLVRANYGYTF. The gene calls are TRBV19 and TRBJ1-2, with D unclear. From germline, CDR1 is LNHDA and CDR2 SQIVND (reference sequence). With 5 bases removed from V and 0 bases from J, the gap between germline ends came to 16 bases. The CDR3 loop spans 16 amino acids.

CDR3 in DNA: TGTGCCAGCAGCTCCCCCGGGACAGGTTACAATGAGCAGTTCTTC. Its protein product is CASSSPGTGYNEQFF. The chain has TRBV13 and TRBJ2-1; 8 nucleotides match TRBD1. The CDR3 runs 15 residues. Germline assignment: CDR1 PRHDT and CDR2 FYEKMQ (reference sequence). V lost 4 bases and J lost 4; bases outside the gene matches: 6. The entire variable domain, with the rest obtained from reference TRBV13 and TRBJ2-1, is as follows: AAGVIQSPRHLIKEKRETATLKCYPIPRHDTVYWYQQGPGQDPQFLISFYEKMQSDKGSIPDRFSAQQFSDYHSELNMSSLELGDSALYFCASSSPGTGYNEQFFGPGTRLTVL.